This record looks at one T cell receptor (beta chain) sequence and its context. Its antigen specificity is not known. The sample holds no much larger clone one base away, and base qualities are not on file. This entry is derived from a study of blood T cell repertoires in COVID-19 (dated by TCRdb to 2019 to 2021). Study-level background: Samples covering the acute and convalescent phases of COVID-19 were provided by collaborators in the United States, Italy and Spain. The prospective study material was composed of cDNA or gDNA derived from T cells, B-cell-depleted T cells, or PBMCs. Subjects who had been exposed to COVID-19, were actively infected with it, or had recovered from it provided the deeply sampled blood TCRbeta repertoires that made up the dataset. The repertoires were released in a freely available public database intended as a resource for research on the immune response to SARS-CoV-2. The samples were drawn from the first 160 participants of the ongoing ImmuneRACE study and from 1,254 subjects provided by 6 global collaborators. Sample metadata almost always included a de-identified subject ID, COVID-19 status, age in years and sex. HLA class I and class II types, where available, came from metadata supplied by the sample provider rather than from assay-based typing.

Collaborating institutions collected whole blood in K2EDTA tubes following their own protocols. Collaborator samples were shipped for TCRbeta analysis as frozen whole blood, isolated PBMCs, or DNA extracted from either sample type. V loses 4 bases at its end and J loses 2 bases; junction bases beyond the gene matches: 4. From the cysteine through the phenylalanine, the CDR3 covers 14 amino acids. Only the CDR3 DNA stays, 42 bases, in frame from base 1. The germline V gene gives CDR1 as SGHRS and CDR2 as YFSETQ. Here is what the overall study found, with its caveats: Clinical and demographic metadata were provided uncurated, with the amount varying by source and participant.

The immunoSEQ Assay, a bias-controlled multiplex PCR, was used to amplify TCRbeta CDR3 regions from genomic DNA. Under the source paper's analysis protocol: Nucleated cell counts per sample were estimated from amplification of reference gene primers within the assay. To quantify the absolute abundance of each unique TCRbeta CDR3 rearrangement, sequence reads were collapsed and filtered. Productive Simpson clonality was computed per sample as the square root of Simpson's diversity index over productive rearrangements. TCRdb's version of the immuneACCESS table is confined to in-frame rearrangements and falls short of the full clone set. An unresolved V gene accounts for under half of the shortfall where checked; the remainder is of unknown origin. The D gene and trimming were derived from the DNA, and the V and J assignments and clone size from that table. For this sample there are some 130,000 clones; over 75% appear just once. 44% of the sample goes to the ten largest clones.

The receptor chain draws on TRBV5-1 and TRBJ1-1; TRBD1 matches 8 bases in the middle. This clonotype originated in a human donor in a cohort sampled during active COVID-19. Material for sequencing was peripheral blood. The CDR3 region: CASSGSGGNTEAFF. The DNA is TGCGCCAGCAGCGGATCAGGGGGCAACACTGAAGCTTTCTTT.